These 17 T cell receptor beta chains were all obtained from the same sample, sequenced in a study of a mutant IDH1 vaccine in newly diagnosed glioma. Data came from immunoSEQ multiplex PCR; TCRdb stores just in-frame clones and leaves some out. The table includes tens of thousands of clones, around 90% detected once. Time point meaning: week 5, during vaccination. All doses held 300 ug of mutant IDH1 20-mer peptide, with topical imiquimod. Antigen specificity for these receptors is unknown. The sequences come from PBMCs, collected from a glioma patient whose treatment included an IDH1 peptide vaccine. These receptors all come from a woman aged 45-59 years with glioma.

This clone is medium-sized. This rearrangement joins TRBV5-1 to TRBJ2-7; D may correspond to TRBD1 or TRBD2 (6 bases each). The CDR3 runs to 15 residues. V was pared by 0 bases and J by 2 bases, with 12 bases between. CDR1 SGHRS and CDR2 YFSETQ come from the germline V gene. For the CDR3, the DNA is TGCGCCAGCAGCTTGGCGACGGGGGCGGCCTACGAGCAGTACTTC. As protein: CASSLATGAAYEQYF.

The CDR3 nucleotides read TGTGCCAGTAGTCGGACTAGCGGGAACACCGGGGAGCTGTTTTTT. It specifies CASSRTSGNTGELFF. The chain links TRBV19 to TRBJ2-2; 10 nucleotides line up with TRBD2. Trimming cost V 5 bases and J 1 base; bases outside gene matches: 1. The germline gives CDR1 LNHDA, CDR2 SQIVND (reference sequence). The CDR3 totals 15 residues.

As DNA, the CDR3 is TGTGCCAGCAGCTTGGACCCCAGGGGCTCCTACGAGCAGTACTTC. It translates to CASSLDPRGSYEQYF. V gene TRBV5-6 combines with J gene TRBJ2-7, with D possibly being TRBD1 (6 bases). V lost 0 bases and J lost 0, with 10 bases in between. The CDR3 has 15 amino acids. The germline CDR1 and CDR2 sequences are SGHDT and YYEEEE.

The V and J genes are TRBV6-1 and TRBJ1-5; weak D call: TRBD1 (6 bases). The CDR3 has 14 amino acids. Germline lookup yields CDR1 MNHNS and CDR2 SASEGT. With 3 bases removed from V and 3 bases from J, the gap between germline ends came to 9 bases. CDR3 loop: CASSDPGVNQPQHF. Here the CDR3 DNA reads TGTGCCAGCAGTGATCCAGGGGTCAATCAGCCCCAGCATTTT.

This chain joins TRBV27 and TRBJ2-3; TRBD2 agrees at 8 bases. V gave up 7 bases and J gave up 2 bases; unmatched junction bases: 8. Germline values: CDR1 MNHEY, CDR2 SMNVEV (reference sequence). The CDR3 loop spans 15 amino acids. The CDR3 DNA reads as TGTGCCAGCACTCCACTAGCGGCCTACACAGATACGCAGTATTTT. It specifies CASTPLAAYTDTQYF.

The rearrangement uses TRBV19 and TRBJ2-1; TRBD2 matches 8 bases. With V trimmed by 7 bases and J by 3 bases, 5 bases remained unmatched. CDR1 and CDR2 (germline): LNHDA, SQIVND (reference sequence). CDR3 length: 14 residues. The CDR3 sequence is CASIPGRGYNEQFF. For the CDR3, the DNA is TGTGCCAGTATCCCCGGGAGGGGCTACAATGAGCAGTTCTTC.

The chain employs TRBV19 and TRBJ2-4, with D perhaps matching TRBD1 (6 bases). The CDR3 covers 14 residues. CDR1 is LNHDA and CDR2 is SQIVND in the germline V gene (reference sequence). Between the trimmed V and J ends, which lost 1 base and 9 bases, there was a span of 13 bases. The CDR3 bases are TGTGCCAGTAGTATAGGGGGGACATCGGGCATTCAGTACTTC. Translating it yields CASSIGGTSGIQYF.

This chain joins TRBV7-2 and TRBJ2-4; 8 nucleotides align to TRBD1. Germline loops: CDR1 SGHTA, CDR2 FQGNSA. V shed 2 bases and J 0 bases; nucleotides not matched to a gene: 3. The CDR3 consists of 16 residues. CDR3 loop: CASSLFRGLAKNIQYF. For the CDR3, the DNA is TGTGCCAGCAGCTTATTCAGGGGGCTAGCCAAAAACATTCAGTACTTC.

The rearrangement joins TRBV30 to TRBJ2-5; D not certain. The DNA matches TRBJ2-7 better at its end, which makes the J call doubtful. Per the germline V gene, CDR1 is GTSNPN and CDR2 is SVGIG (reference sequence). The CDR3 totals 11 residues. CDR3 nucleotide sequence: TGTGCCTTAGGGCGAGGCGCCGAGCAGTACTTC. Its protein is CALGRGAEQYF.

V and J are TRBV28 and TRBJ1-2; D not certain. The V gene's germline CDR1 is MDHEN and CDR2 SYDVKM. V was trimmed by 4 bases and J by 6 bases, leaving 15 bases between them. This CDR3 comprises 14 residues. The CDR3 nucleotides are TGTGCCAGCAGTTCGGGTGGAGGTTTGAATGGCTACACCTTC. Protein product: CASSSGGGLNGYTF.

The genes are TRBV9 and TRBJ2-5; 9 nucleotides align to TRBD2. Germline-derived CDR1 and CDR2 are SGDLS and YYNGEE. The ends lost 0 bases at V and 5 bases at J; junction bases unmatched: 5. This CDR3 has 15 amino acids. The CDR3 nucleotides read TGTGCCAGCAGCGTAGAAGCTAGCGGGATGGAGACCCAGTACTTC. This sequence encodes CASSVEASGMETQYF.

The genes are TRBV30 and TRBJ2-3, with 10 nucleotides matching TRBD2. Germline V gene data show CDR1 as GTSNPN and CDR2 as SVGIG (reference sequence). The V segment lost 0 bases and the J segment 4 bases; nucleotides outside the gene matches: 4. The CDR3 runs to 15 residues. CDR3 amino acids: CAWSVSSGSADTQYF. Here the CDR3 DNA reads TGTGCCTGGAGTGTGTCTAGCGGGAGCGCAGATACGCAGTATTTT.

The chain is built from TRBV7-2 and TRBJ2-7, with D possibly matching TRBD2 (5 bases). The CDR3 runs to 14 residues. Trimming took 3 bases from V and 6 from J, leaving 15 bases between them. Germline assignment: CDR1 SGHTA and CDR2 FQGNSA. The CDR3 loop reads CASSLLSGSGEQYF. The CDR3 nucleotides read TGTGCCAGCAGCTTGCTTTCTGGGAGTGGCGAGCAGTACTTC.

This clone was recorded once. At one end, the junction sequence differs from germline, possibly due to a read error. The DNA of the CDR3 is TGTGCCAGCACTGAAAAGTTTCTCTCCTACGTGCAGTACTTC. It codes for CASTEKFLSYVQYF. The chain combines TRBV2 with TRBJ2-7, with D hard to call. Germline assignment: CDR1 SNHLY and CDR2 FYNNEI. CDR3 length: 14 residues.

V usage is TRBV6-1 and J usage is TRBJ2-1; D is ambiguous. The CDR3 covers 14 residues. Trimming shortened V by 5 bases and J by 3 bases, and 11 bases separated the two germline ends. The germline V gene encodes CDR1 MNHNS and CDR2 SASEGT. The CDR3 is CASSTAVLYNEQFF. The CDR3 nucleotides read TGTGCCAGCAGTACGGCGGTTCTCTACAATGAGCAGTTCTTC.

The V call is TRBV6-5, the J call TRBJ2-1, with 14 bases lining up with TRBD2. V gave up 6 bases and J gave up 15 bases; unmatched junction bases: 13. This CDR3 contains 15 residues. The germline V gene encodes CDR1 MNHEY and CDR2 SVGAGI. The CDR3 loop reads CASRSPGLAGVGWFF. The CDR3 DNA is TGTGCCAGCAGATCACCGGGACTAGCGGGAGTAGGTTGGTTCTTC.

V usage is TRBV11-2 and J usage is TRBJ1-3; D is undetermined. CDR1 and CDR2 from the germline V gene are SGHAT and FQNNGV. The CDR3 covers 17 residues. The ends were cut back, 5 bases at V and 0 bases at J, with 17 bases in the middle. The CDR3 loop reads CASSATWGYSSGNTIYF. CDR3 sequence (DNA): TGTGCCAGCAGCGCTACGTGGGGTTATAGCTCTGGAAACACCATATATTTT.